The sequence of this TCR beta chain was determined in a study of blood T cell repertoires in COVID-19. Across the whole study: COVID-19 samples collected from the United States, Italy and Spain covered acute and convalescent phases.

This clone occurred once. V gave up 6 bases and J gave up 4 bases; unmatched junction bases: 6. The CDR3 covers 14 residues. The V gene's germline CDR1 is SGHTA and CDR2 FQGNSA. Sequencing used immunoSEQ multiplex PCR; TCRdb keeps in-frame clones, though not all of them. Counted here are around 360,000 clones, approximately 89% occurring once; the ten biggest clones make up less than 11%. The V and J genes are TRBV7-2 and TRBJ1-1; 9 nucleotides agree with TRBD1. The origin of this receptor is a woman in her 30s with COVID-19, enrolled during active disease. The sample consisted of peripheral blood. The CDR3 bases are TGTGCCAGCAGGTGGGACAGGGCGAGCACTGAAGCTTTCTTT. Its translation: CASRWDRASTEAFF.